These 27 T cell receptor beta chains were all obtained from the same sample, sequenced in a study of shared clonotypes between healthy human individuals. Data came from immunoSEQ multiplex PCR; TCRdb stores just in-frame clones and leaves some out. The repertoire has about 980,000 clones, approximately 80% of them found once; the top ten carry approximately 1.5%. Sequenced: memory CD4+ T cells sorted from blood. Sample subset: CD45RA-negative fraction. Every receptor here comes from a man aged 18 to 30 in good health.

The chain couples TRBV28 to TRBJ2-3; 9 nucleotides agree with TRBD2. The V segment lost 3 bases and the J segment 2 bases; nucleotides outside the gene matches: 6. The CDR3 has 16 residues. Per germline, CDR1 MDHEN and CDR2 SYDVKM. CDR3 protein: CASSFLAGDYTDTQYF. CDR3 DNA: TGTGCCAGCAGTTTCTTAGCGGGGGACTACACAGATACGCAGTATTTT.

This sequence joins TRBV6-1 and TRBJ1-4; D unclear. Trimming shortened V by 7 bases and J by 6 bases, and 15 bases separated the two germline ends. The germline V gene has CDR1 MNHNS and CDR2 SASEGT. CDR3 length: 14 amino acids. The CDR3 here is CASKPPMGYEKLFF. Written as DNA, the CDR3 is TGTGCCAGCAAACCTCCGATGGGTTATGAAAAACTGTTTTTT.

This clone came up a few times. The CDR3 sequence is CSARGPGDQPQHF. The CDR3 DNA is TGCAGCGCCAGGGGGCCCGGGGATCAGCCCCAGCATTTT. The genes are TRBV29-1 and TRBJ1-5; TRBD1 matches at 8 bases. The CDR3 spans 13 residues. Trimming cost V 7 bases and J 5 bases; bases outside gene matches: 7. Germline assignment: CDR1 SQVTM and CDR2 ANQGSEA. The whole variable domain, remainder taken from reference TRBV29-1 and TRBJ1-5, is SAVISQKPSRDICQRGTSLTIQCQVDSQVTMMFWYRQQPGQSLTLIATANQGSEATYESGFVIDKFPISRPNLTFSTLTVSNMSPEDSSIYLCSARGPGDQPQHFGDGTRLSIL.

The chain is built from TRBV14 and TRBJ1-6; maybe TRBD1 (6 bases). The germline V gene encodes CDR1 SGHDN and CDR2 FVKESK. The CDR3 covers 16 residues. V was clipped by 5 bases and J by 6 bases, with 17 bases between them. This chain's CDR3 is CASSIGGFPRNSPLHF. As DNA, the CDR3 is TGTGCCAGCAGCATTGGGGGCTTCCCGCGTAATTCACCCCTCCACTTT. The full variable domain, in which reference TRBV14 and TRBJ1-6 provide the parts outside the CDR3, is EAGVTQFPSHSVIEKGQTVTLRCDPISGHDNLYWYRRVMGKEIKFLLHFVKESKQDESGMPNNRFLAERTGGTYSTLKVQPAELEDSGVYFCASSIGGFPRNSPLHFGNGTRLTVT.

CDR3 DNA sequence: TGTGCCAGTAGTATGTGGCCGAGCGGCTACACCTTC. Translation: CASSMWPSGYTF. The chain has TRBV19 and TRBJ1-2; D call uncertain. The CDR3 is made up of 12 amino acids. Germline CDR1 is LNHDA and CDR2 is SQIVND (reference sequence). Trimming removed 3 bases from V and 8 bases from J, with 10 bases in between.

The V gene is TRBV7-2, the J gene TRBJ1-1; the D gene is possibly TRBD1 (5 bases). Germline V lookup: CDR1 SGHTA, CDR2 FQGNSA. V lost 4 bases to trimming and J lost 1 base, with 10 bases between them. CDR3 size: 14 residues. Here the CDR3 DNA reads TGTGCCAGCAGCTCCAGGGTGGGGAACACTGAAGCTTTCTTT. Its translation: CASSSRVGNTEAFF.

The chain recombines TRBV5-5 with TRBJ1-2, with TRBD1 as a possible D gene (5 bases). Germline lookup yields CDR1 SGHKS and CDR2 YYEKEE (reference sequence). The length of the CDR3 is 16 residues. Trimming took off 0 bases at V and 6 bases at J, with 18 bases between the two ends. DNA for the CDR3: TGTGCCAGCAGCTTGGCAGGGACCTCTATAGGCGATGGCTACACCTTC. It is translated as CASSLAGTSIGDGYTF.

V gene TRBV10-3 combines with J gene TRBJ2-3, with D maybe TRBD2 (5 bases). V shed 6 bases and J shed 4 bases, with 14 bases lying between them. Germline V gene lookup returns CDR1 ENHRY and CDR2 SYGVKD. CDR3 size: 14 residues. The CDR3 here is CAIRGATSADTQYF. In DNA, the CDR3 is TGTGCCATCAGGGGAGCGACCTCGGCAGATACGCAGTATTTT.

The rearrangement joins TRBV9 to TRBJ2-7; D is uncertain. CDR1 and CDR2 (germline): SGDLS, YYNGEE. The CDR3 consists of 13 residues. With 0 bases removed from V and 6 bases from J, the gap between germline ends came to 10 bases. The CDR3 DNA is TGTGCCAGCAGCGTAGGGCAGGCTGGCGAGCAGTACTTC. The encoded protein is CASSVGQAGEQYF.

In this sample, this clone turned up a few times. The chain recombines TRBV7-8 with TRBJ2-3, with D unclear. This CDR3 has 14 residues. From germline, CDR1 is SGHVS and CDR2 FQNEAQ. V was shortened by 4 bases and J by 6 bases, with 14 bases between the two germline ends. The CDR3 coding sequence is TGTGCCAGCAGCTCACCGCCCTCTAAGGATACGCAGTATTTT. This codes for CASSSPPSKDTQYF.

This clone was observed a few times. The rearrangement joins TRBV7-2 to TRBJ2-5; a weak D match, TRBD2 (6 bases). The CDR3 is made up of 14 amino acids. From germline, CDR1 is SGHTA and CDR2 FQGNSA. The V end lost 3 bases, the J end lost 4 bases, and 12 bases lay between the germline ends. The CDR3 sequence: CASSFLRERETQYF. CDR3 DNA sequence: TGTGCCAGCAGCTTCTTACGGGAGAGAGAGACCCAGTACTTC.

This clone was found a few times. The rearrangement links TRBV7-2 to TRBJ2-7, with 7 nucleotides matching TRBD2. The CDR3 extends over 17 amino acids. Germline V CDR1 and CDR2: SGHTA, FQGNSA. V lost 0 bases, J lost 5 bases, and 13 bases stayed unmatched. CDR3 residues: CASSLAWRGGRRDEQYF. DNA for the CDR3: TGTGCCAGCAGCTTAGCCTGGAGAGGCGGGAGACGCGACGAGCAGTACTTC.

The V gene is TRBV6-5, the J gene TRBJ2-2; 10 bases line up with TRBD2. CDR1 MNHEY and CDR2 SVGAGI come from the germline V gene. Trimming at V came to 7 bases and at J to 5 bases, leaving 7 bases not matched to a gene. The CDR3 sequence is 15 residues long. The CDR3 bases are TGTGCCAGCATTACCCTAGCGGGAGCTACCGGGGAGCTGTTTTTT. Translating gives CASITLAGATGELFF.

The genes are TRBV30 and TRBJ1-3; the D is unclear. Trimming left V 5 bases short and J 4 bases short, with 12 bases between. The germline CDR1 and CDR2 sequences are GTSNPN and SVGIG (reference sequence). CDR3 size: 13 residues. CDR3 protein: CAWLEESGNTIYF. The CDR3 DNA is TGTGCCTGGCTAGAGGAGTCCGGAAACACCATATATTTT.

V and J are TRBV11-1 and TRBJ2-7; 7 nucleotides match TRBD1. CDR1 is SGHAT and CDR2 is FQDESV in the germline V gene (reference sequence). V lost 8 bases and J lost 0; bases outside the gene matches: 7. This CDR3 has 14 amino acids. For the CDR3, the DNA is TGTGCCAGCTCGGGACAGTCATTCTCCTACGAGCAGTACTTC. It encodes CASSGQSFSYEQYF.

The chain couples TRBV5-5 to TRBJ1-5; tentative D call: TRBD1 (6 bases). Trimming removed 4 bases at V and 7 bases at J, with 18 bases between. The germline CDR1 and CDR2 sequences are SGHKS and YYEKEE (reference sequence). There are 15 residues in the CDR3. CDR3: CASSLGTPGGQPQHF. The DNA of the CDR3 is TGTGCCAGCAGCCTGGGGACACCCGGGGGGCAGCCCCAGCATTTT.

This chain uses TRBV11-2 with TRBJ2-5, with D possibly matching TRBD2 (6 bases). Trimming removed 0 bases at V and 5 bases at J, with 13 bases between. Germline V CDR1 and CDR2: SGHAT, FQNNGV. CDR3 length equals 15 residues. CDR3 sequence: CASSLDGTRGETQYF. CDR3 in DNA: TGTGCCAGCAGCTTAGATGGTACTCGGGGGGAGACCCAGTACTTC.

This clone was recorded only once. The chain couples TRBV7-2 to TRBJ2-1; TRBD2 aligns across 7 bases. The CDR3 spans 11 residues. CDR1 and CDR2 from the germline V gene are SGHTA and FQGNSA. V gave up 4 bases and J gave up 12 bases; unmatched junction bases: 3. CDR3 nucleotides: TGTGCCAGCAGCTCCATAGCGGGGCAGTTCTTC. It yields the protein CASSSIAGQFF. The variable domain in full, with the rest retrieved from reference TRBV7-2 and TRBJ2-1, is GAGVSQSPSNKVTEKGKDVELRCDPISGHTALYWYRQSLGQGLEFLIYFQGNSAPDKSGLPSDRFSAERTGGSVSTLTIQRTQQEDSAVYLCASSSIAGQFFGPGTRLTVL.

This clone came up once. V usage is TRBV28 and J usage is TRBJ2-3; TRBD2 matches 7 bases. Germline CDR1 reads MDHEN; CDR2 reads SYDVKM. The CDR3 consists of 15 residues. V trimming: 6 bases; J trimming: 2 bases; junction bases outside the gene matches: 8. As DNA, the CDR3 is TGTGCCAGCAGCCACACACGGGGGGACACAGATACGCAGTATTTT. It specifies CASSHTRGDTDTQYF. Filled out from reference TRBV28 and TRBJ2-3, the complete variable domain reads DVKVTQSSRYLVKRTGEKVFLECVQDMDHENMFWYRQDPGLGLRLIYFSYDVKMKEKGDIPEGYSVSREKKERFSLILESASTNQTSMYLCASSHTRGDTDTQYFGPGTRLTVL.

On this clone: Other DNA sequences from this sample encode an identical CDR3 as well. The CDR3 DNA reads as TGTGCCAGCAGTGAAGGGGGACAGGGTTACGAGCAGTACTTC. Translating it yields CASSEGGQGYEQYF. The chain combines TRBV2 with TRBJ2-7, with 9 bases matching TRBD1. The trim removed 1 base at V and 4 bases at J, leaving 2 bases unmatched. Germline loops: CDR1 SNHLY, CDR2 FYNNEI. CDR3 length: 14 residues.

The rearrangement links TRBV7-9 to TRBJ2-1; 7 bases agree with TRBD2. Per germline, CDR1 SEHNR and CDR2 FQNEAQ (reference sequence). The V segment lost 3 bases and the J segment 8 bases; nucleotides outside the gene matches: 16. CDR3 length: 17 residues. In DNA form, the CDR3 reads TGTGCCAGCAGCTTGAGGTCTATGGGGAGGGCCGGGCATGAGCAGTTCTTC. Its translation: CASSLRSMGRAGHEQFF.

Of note for this clone: Sequence at one end of the junction differs from germline and may be a read error. This sequence joins TRBV7-7 and TRBJ2-1; 8 bases line up with TRBD2. CDR1 and CDR2 from the germline V gene are SSHAT and FNYEAQ (reference sequence). This CDR3 comprises 14 residues. The CDR3 loop is CASSAGLASGEQFF. The CDR3 DNA reads as TGTGCTAGCAGCGCCGGACTAGCTAGCGGTGAGCAGTTCTTC.

The V gene is TRBV28, the J gene TRBJ1-2; 7 nucleotides agree with TRBD1. Looked up from germline, CDR1 is MDHEN and CDR2 is SYDVKM. The CDR3 has 15 residues. V lost 6 bases to trimming and J lost 4 bases; unmatched junction nucleotides: 11. DNA for the CDR3: TGTGCCAGCAGCCCACTGCTCGCAGGGGGCTATGGCTACACCTTC. This translates into CASSPLLAGGYGYTF.

The chain joins TRBV5-8 to TRBJ2-7; tentatively, D is TRBD2 (6 bases). CDR1 SGHTS and CDR2 YDEGEE come from the germline V gene. The CDR3 loop spans 17 amino acids. V was shortened by 1 base and J by 4 bases, with 21 bases between the two germline ends. CDR3 sequence (DNA): TGTGCCAGCAGCTTGTTTGTGGCGGACGGGAGAGGGTACGAGCAGTACTTC. As protein: CASSLFVADGRGYEQYF.

This clone was counted at least ten times. This chain connects TRBV18 to TRBJ1-4, with no clear D. V lost 4 bases, J lost 8 bases, and 11 bases lay in between. The CDR3 is 13 amino acids. Per germline, CDR1 KGHSH and CDR2 LQKENI. As DNA, the CDR3 is TGTGCCAGCTCACGAGAAGATACAGAAAAACTGTTTTTT. It encodes CASSREDTEKLFF.

This clone was observed once. The chain links TRBV20-1 to TRBJ1-1; D ambiguous. The CDR3 has 11 amino acids. Trimming took off 5 bases at V and 1 base at J, with 5 bases between the two ends. From germline, CDR1 is DFQATT and CDR2 SNEGSKA (reference sequence). Here the CDR3 DNA reads TGCAGTGCTTTTGAGAACACTGAAGCTTTCTTT. Its protein product is CSAFENTEAFF.

This sequence joins TRBV2 and TRBJ2-7, with 9 bases lining up with TRBD2. Germline CDR1 is SNHLY and CDR2 is FYNNEI. This CDR3 has 15 amino acids. Losses at the gene ends were 7 bases for V and 6 bases for J; bases not matched to a gene: 13. Here the CDR3 reads CASIPSSGNSIEQYF. DNA of the CDR3: TGTGCCAGCATTCCATCTAGCGGGAACTCCATCGAGCAGTACTTC.